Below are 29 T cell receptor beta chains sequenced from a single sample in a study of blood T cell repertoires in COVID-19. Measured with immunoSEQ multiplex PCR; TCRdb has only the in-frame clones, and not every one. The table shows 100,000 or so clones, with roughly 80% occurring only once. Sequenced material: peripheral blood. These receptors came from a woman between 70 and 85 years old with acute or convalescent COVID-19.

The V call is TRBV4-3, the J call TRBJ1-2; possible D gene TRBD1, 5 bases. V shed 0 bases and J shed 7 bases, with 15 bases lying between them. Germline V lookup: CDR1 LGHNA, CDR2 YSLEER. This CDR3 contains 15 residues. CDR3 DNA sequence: TGCGCCAGCAGCCAAGATGGGGCCGGCACTTTTGGCTACACCTTC. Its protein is CASSQDGAGTFGYTF.

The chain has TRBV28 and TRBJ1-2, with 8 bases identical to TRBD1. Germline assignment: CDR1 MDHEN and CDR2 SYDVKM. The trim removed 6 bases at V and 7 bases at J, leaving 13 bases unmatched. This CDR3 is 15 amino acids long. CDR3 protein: CASRPDASGGAGYTF. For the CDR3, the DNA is TGTGCCAGCAGGCCCGACGCCTCAGGGGGCGCTGGCTACACCTTC.

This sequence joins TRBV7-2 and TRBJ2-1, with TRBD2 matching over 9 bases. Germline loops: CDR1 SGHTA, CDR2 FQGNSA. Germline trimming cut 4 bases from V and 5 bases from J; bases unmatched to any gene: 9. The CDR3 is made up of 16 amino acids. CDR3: CASSSRRGGVHNEQFF. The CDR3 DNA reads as TGTGCCAGCAGCTCCAGGCGGGGGGGCGTCCACAATGAGCAGTTCTTC. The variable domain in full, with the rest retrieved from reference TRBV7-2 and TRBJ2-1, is GAGVSQSPSNKVTEKGKDVELRCDPISGHTALYWYRQSLGQGLEFLIYFQGNSAPDKSGLPSDRFSAERTGGSVSTLTIQRTQQEDSAVYLCASSSRRGGVHNEQFFGPGTRLTVL.

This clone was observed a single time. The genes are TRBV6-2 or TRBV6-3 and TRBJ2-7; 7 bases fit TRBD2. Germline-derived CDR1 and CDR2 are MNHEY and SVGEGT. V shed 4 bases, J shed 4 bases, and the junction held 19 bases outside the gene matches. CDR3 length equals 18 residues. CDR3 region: CASSLGRSPLAGLYEQYF. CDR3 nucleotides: TGTGCCAGCAGTTTGGGGAGGTCCCCCTTAGCGGGCCTTTACGAGCAGTACTTC.

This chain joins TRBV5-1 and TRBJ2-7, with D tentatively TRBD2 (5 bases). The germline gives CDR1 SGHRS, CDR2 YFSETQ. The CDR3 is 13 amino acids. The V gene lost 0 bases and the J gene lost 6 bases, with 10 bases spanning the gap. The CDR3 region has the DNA TGCGCCAGCAGCTTGGACGGGATGGCCGAGCAGTACTTC. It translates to CASSLDGMAEQYF.

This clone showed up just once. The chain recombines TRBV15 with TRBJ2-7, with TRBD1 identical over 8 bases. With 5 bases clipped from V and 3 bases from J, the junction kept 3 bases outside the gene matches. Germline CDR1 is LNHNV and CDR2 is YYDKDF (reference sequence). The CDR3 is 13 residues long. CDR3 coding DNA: TGTGCCACCAGCCGGGACAGGTTCTACGAGCAGTACTTC. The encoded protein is CATSRDRFYEQYF.

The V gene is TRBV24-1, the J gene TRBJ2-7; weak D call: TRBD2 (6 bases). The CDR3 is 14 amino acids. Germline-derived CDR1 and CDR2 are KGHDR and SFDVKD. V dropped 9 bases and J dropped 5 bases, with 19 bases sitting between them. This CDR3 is CATSGGTAPNEQYF. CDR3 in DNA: TGTGCCACCTCAGGAGGGACGGCCCCTAACGAGCAGTACTTC.

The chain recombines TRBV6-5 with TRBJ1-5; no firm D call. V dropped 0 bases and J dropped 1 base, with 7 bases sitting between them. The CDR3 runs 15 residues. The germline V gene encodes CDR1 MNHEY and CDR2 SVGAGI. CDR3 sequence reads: CASSYSRTSNQPQHF. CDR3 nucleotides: TGTGCCAGCAGTTACTCCCGCACAAGCAATCAGCCCCAGCATTTT.

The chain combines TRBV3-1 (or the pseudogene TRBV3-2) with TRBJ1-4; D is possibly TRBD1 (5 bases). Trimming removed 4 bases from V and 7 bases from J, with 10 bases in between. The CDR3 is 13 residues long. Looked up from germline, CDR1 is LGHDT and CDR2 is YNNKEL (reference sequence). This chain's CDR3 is CASSPGGSEKLFF. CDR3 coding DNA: TGTGCCAGCAGCCCCGGGGGGAGTGAAAAACTGTTTTTT.

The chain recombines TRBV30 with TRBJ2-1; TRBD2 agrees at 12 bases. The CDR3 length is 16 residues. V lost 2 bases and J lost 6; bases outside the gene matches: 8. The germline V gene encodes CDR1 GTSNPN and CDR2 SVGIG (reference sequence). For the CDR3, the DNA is TGTGCCTGGAGTTCCGTCTCTAGCGGGGGGGCCAATGAGCAGTTCTTC. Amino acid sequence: CAWSSVSSGGANEQFF.

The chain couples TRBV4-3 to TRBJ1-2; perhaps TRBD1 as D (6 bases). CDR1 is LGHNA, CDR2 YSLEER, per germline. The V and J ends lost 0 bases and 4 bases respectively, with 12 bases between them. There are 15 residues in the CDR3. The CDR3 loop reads CASSQDRGSPYGYTF. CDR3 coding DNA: TGCGCCAGCAGCCAAGACAGGGGCTCCCCCTATGGCTACACCTTC.

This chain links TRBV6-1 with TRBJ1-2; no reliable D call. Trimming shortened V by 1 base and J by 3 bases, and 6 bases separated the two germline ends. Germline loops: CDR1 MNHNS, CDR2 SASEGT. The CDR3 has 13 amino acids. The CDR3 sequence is CASSEGHYYGYTF. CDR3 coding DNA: TGTGCCAGCAGTGAAGGACATTACTATGGCTACACCTTC.

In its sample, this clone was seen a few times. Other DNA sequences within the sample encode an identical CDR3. CDR3 sequence: CASSELGHPSNQPQHF. As DNA, the CDR3 is TGTGCCAGCAGCGAATTGGGACACCCTAGCAATCAGCCCCAGCATTTT. The chain combines TRBV6-1 with TRBJ1-5, with a possible D match to TRBD1 (6 bases). The CDR3 sequence is 16 residues long. V lost 6 bases to trimming and J lost 0 bases, with 15 bases between them. CDR1 is MNHNS and CDR2 is SASEGT in the germline V gene.

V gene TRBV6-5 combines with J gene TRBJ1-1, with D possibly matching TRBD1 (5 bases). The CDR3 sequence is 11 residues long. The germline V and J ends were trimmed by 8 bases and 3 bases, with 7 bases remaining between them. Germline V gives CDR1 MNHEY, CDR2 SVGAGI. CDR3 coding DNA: TGTGCCAGCCAGGGCTACACTGAAGCTTTCTTT. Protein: CASQGYTEAFF.

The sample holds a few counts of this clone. The CDR3 loop reads CAWRGGQAINQPQHF. The CDR3 nucleotides are TGTGCCTGGAGGGGGGGACAGGCTATCAATCAGCCCCAGCATTTT. This rearrangement joins TRBV30 to TRBJ1-5, with 8 bases identical to TRBD1. V lost 3 bases, J lost 3 bases, and 7 bases stayed unmatched. This CDR3 is 15 amino acids long. Germline V gene sequence: CDR1 GTSNPN, CDR2 SVGIG (reference sequence). Filled out from reference TRBV30 and TRBJ1-5, the complete variable domain reads SQTIHQWPATLVQPVGSPLSLECTVEGTSNPNLYWYRQAAGRGLQLLFYSVGIGQISSEVPQNLSASRPQDRQFILSSKKLLLSDSGFYLCAWRGGQAINQPQHFGDGTRLSIL.

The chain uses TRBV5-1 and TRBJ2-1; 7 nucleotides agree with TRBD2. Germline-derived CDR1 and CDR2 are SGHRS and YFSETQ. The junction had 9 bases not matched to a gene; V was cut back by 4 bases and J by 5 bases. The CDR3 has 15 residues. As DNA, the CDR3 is TGCGCCAGCAGCCAAGGGGACTACCTAAACAATGAGCAGTTCTTC. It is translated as CASSQGDYLNNEQFF.

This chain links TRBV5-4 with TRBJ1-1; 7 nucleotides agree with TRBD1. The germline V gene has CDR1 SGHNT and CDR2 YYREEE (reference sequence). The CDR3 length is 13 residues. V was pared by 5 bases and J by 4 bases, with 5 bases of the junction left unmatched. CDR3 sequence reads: CASSSRGTTEAFF. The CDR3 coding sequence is TGTGCCAGCAGTTCCAGGGGGACCACTGAAGCTTTCTTT. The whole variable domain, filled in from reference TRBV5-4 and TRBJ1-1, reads ETGVTQSPTHLIKTRGQQVTLRCSSQSGHNTVSWYQQALGQGPQFIFQYYREEENGRGNFPPRFSGLQFPNYSSELNVNALELDDSALYLCASSSRGTTEAFFGQGTRLTVV.

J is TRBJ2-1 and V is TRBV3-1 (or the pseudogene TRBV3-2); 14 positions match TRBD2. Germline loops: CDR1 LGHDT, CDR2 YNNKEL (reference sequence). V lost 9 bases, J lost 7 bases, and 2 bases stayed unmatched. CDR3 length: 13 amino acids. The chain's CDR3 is CASRTSGRNEQFF. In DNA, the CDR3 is TGTGCCAGTCGGACTAGCGGGAGGAATGAGCAGTTCTTC.

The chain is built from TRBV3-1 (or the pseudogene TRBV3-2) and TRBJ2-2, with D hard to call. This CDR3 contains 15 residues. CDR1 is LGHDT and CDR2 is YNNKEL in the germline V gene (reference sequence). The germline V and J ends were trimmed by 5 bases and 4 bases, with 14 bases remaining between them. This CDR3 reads CASSSVGSGTGELFF. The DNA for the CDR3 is TGTGCCAGCAGCTCTGTGGGTTCGGGCACCGGGGAGCTGTTTTTT.

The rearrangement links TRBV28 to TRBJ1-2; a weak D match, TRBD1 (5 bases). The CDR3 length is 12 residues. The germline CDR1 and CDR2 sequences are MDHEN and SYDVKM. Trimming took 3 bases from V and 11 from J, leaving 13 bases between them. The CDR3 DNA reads TGTGCCAGCAGTTTCGGGGCGGGGCGGTACACCTTC. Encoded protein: CASSFGAGRYTF.

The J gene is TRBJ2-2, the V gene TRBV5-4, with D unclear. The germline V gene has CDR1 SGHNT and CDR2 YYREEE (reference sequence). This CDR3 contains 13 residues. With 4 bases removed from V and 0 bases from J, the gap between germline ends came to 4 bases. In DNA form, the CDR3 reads TGTGCCAGCAGCAGCGCGAACACCGGGGAGCTGTTTTTT. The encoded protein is CASSSANTGELFF.

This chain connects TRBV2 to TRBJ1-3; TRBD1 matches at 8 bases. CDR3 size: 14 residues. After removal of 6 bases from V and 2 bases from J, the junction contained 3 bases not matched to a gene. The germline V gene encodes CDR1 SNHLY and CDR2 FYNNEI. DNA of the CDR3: TGTGCCAGCAGAGAACAGGGGGCTGGAAACACCATATATTTT. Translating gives CASREQGAGNTIYF.

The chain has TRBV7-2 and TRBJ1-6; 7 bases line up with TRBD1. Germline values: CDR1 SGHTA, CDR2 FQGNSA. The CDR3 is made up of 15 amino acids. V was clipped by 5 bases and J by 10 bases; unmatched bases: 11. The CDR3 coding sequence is TGTGCCAGCAGCCCGGACAGGCCAGAGACATCACCCCTCCACTTT. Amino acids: CASSPDRPETSPLHF.

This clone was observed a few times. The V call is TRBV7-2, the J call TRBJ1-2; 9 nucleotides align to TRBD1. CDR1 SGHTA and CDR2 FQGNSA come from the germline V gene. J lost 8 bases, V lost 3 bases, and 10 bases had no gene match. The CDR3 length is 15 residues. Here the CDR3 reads CASSFAVRTGAGYTF. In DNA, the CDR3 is TGTGCCAGCAGCTTCGCAGTTAGGACAGGGGCGGGCTACACCTTC.

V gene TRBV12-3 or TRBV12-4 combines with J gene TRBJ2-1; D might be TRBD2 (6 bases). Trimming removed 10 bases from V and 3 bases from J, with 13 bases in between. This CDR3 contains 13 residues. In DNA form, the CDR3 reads TGTGCCACCAGACCCGGGGGCTACAATGAGCAGTTCTTC. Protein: CATRPGGYNEQFF.

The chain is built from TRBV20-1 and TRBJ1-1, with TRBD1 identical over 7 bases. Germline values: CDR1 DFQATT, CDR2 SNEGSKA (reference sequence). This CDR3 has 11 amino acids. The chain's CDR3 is CRHDREIEAFF. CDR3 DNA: TGCAGACATGACAGGGAAATTGAAGCTTTCTTT.

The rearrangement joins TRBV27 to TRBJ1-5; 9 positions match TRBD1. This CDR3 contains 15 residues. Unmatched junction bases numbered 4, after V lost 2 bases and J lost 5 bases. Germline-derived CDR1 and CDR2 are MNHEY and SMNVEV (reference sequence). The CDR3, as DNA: TGTGCCAGCAGTTTAGCGGGACAGGGTGATCAGCCCCAGCATTTT. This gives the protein CASSLAGQGDQPQHF.

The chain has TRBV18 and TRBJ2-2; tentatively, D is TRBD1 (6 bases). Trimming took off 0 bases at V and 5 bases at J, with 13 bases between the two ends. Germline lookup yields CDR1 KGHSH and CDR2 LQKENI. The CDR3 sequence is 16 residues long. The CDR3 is CASSPPPGVETGELFF. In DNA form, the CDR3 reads TGTGCCAGCTCACCACCTCCAGGGGTAGAGACCGGGGAGCTGTTTTTT. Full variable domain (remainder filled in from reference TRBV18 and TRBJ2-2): NAGVMQNPRHLVRRRGQEARLRCSPMKGHSHVYWYRQLPEEGLKFMVYLQKENIIDESGMPKERFSAEFPKEGPSILRIQQVVRGDSAAYFCASSPPPGVETGELFFGEGSRLTVL.

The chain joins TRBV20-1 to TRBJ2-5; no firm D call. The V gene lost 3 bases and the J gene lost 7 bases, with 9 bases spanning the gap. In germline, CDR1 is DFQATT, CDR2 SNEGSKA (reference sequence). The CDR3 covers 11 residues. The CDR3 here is CSASFEATQYF. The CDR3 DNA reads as TGCAGTGCTAGTTTTGAGGCGACCCAGTACTTC.